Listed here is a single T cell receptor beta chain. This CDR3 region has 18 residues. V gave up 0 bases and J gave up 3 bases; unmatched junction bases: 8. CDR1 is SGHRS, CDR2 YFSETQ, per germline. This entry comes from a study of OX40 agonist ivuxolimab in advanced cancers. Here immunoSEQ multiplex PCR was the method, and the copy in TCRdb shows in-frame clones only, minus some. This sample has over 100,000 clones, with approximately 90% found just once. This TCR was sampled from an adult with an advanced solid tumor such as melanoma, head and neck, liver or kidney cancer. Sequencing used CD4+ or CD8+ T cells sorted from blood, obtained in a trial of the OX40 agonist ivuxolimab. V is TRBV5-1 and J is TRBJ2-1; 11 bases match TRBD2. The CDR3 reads CASSLEGLAEIYYNEQFF. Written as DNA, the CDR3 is TGCGCCAGCAGCTTGGAGGGACTAGCGGAAATTTACTACAATGAGCAGTTCTTC.